The 12 T cell receptor beta chains below were found in one sample sequenced in a study of blood T cell repertoires in COVID-19. Sequenced by immunoSEQ multiplex PCR; TCRdb stores in-frame clones only, minus some. Here the sample spans 80,000 to 100,000 clones, about 86% being singletons. Material: peripheral blood. All receptors come from a woman of 80 years or more in a cohort sampled during active or convalescent COVID-19.

The genes are TRBV18 and TRBJ1-2; D remains ambiguous. CDR3 length: 13 residues. The V and J ends lost 0 bases and 5 bases respectively, with 7 bases between them. Germline V gene sequence: CDR1 KGHSH, CDR2 LQKENI. The CDR3 sequence is CASSPPRAYGYTF. The DNA of the CDR3 is TGTGCCAGCTCACCACCGCGAGCATATGGCTACACCTTC.

The CDR3 here is CASSGRTGSTDTQYF. CDR3 in DNA: TGTGCCAGCAGCGGCCGGACAGGAAGCACAGATACGCAGTATTTT. The chain recombines TRBV9 with TRBJ2-3, with 7 nucleotides matching TRBD1. CDR3 size: 15 residues. Germline CDR1 is SGDLS and CDR2 is YYNGEE. V lost 3 bases and J lost 0; bases outside the gene matches: 4.

CDR3 DNA: TGCGCCAGCAGCTTGGAGGGCCAGGGAATGTCTAGGGCTTTCTTT. Amino acids: CASSLEGQGMSRAFF. The V and J genes are TRBV5-1 and TRBJ1-1; a possible D gene is TRBD1 (5 bases). CDR3 size: 15 residues. V gave up 0 bases and J gave up 11 bases, with 20 bases separating them. Per germline, CDR1 SGHRS and CDR2 YFSETQ. Together with reference TRBV5-1 and TRBJ1-1, the CDR3 gives the full variable domain: KAGVTQTPRYLIKTRGQQVTLSCSPISGHRSVSWYQQTPGQGLQFLFEYFSETQRNKGNFPGRFSGRQFSNSRSEMNVSTLELGDSALYLCASSLEGQGMSRAFFGQGTRLTVV.

The genes are TRBV25-1 and TRBJ1-1; 8 nucleotides line up with TRBD1. Germline lookup yields CDR1 MGHDK and CDR2 SYGVNS. CDR3 length equals 16 residues. Germline trimming cut 1 base from V and 1 base from J; bases unmatched to any gene: 5. Here the CDR3 DNA reads TGTGCCAGCAGTGAATCTATTGACAGGGGGAACACTGAAGCTTTCTTT. It is translated as CASSESIDRGNTEAFF.

J is TRBJ2-3 and V is TRBV28; 7 nucleotides agree with TRBD2. Germline trimming cut 6 bases from V and 7 bases from J; bases unmatched to any gene: 10. The germline V gene has CDR1 MDHEN and CDR2 SYDVKM. This CDR3 comprises 14 residues. Written as DNA, the CDR3 is TGTGCCAGCAGGCAAGCGGGAAGCTTGAATACGCAGTATTTT. As protein: CASRQAGSLNTQYF.

This clone was seen more than once but under ten times. V and J are TRBV5-1 and TRBJ1-6; 7 nucleotides match TRBD1. With V trimmed by 4 bases and J by 7 bases, 8 bases remained unmatched. The germline CDR1 and CDR2 sequences are SGHRS and YFSETQ. The CDR3 covers 15 residues. The chain's CDR3 is CASSPETGTNSPLHF. In nucleotides, the CDR3 is TGCGCCAGCAGCCCAGAGACAGGGACAAATTCACCCCTCCACTTT.

The CDR3 sequence: CASSVGQIPGNTIYF. As DNA, the CDR3 is TGTGCCAGCAGCGTGGGACAGATCCCTGGAAACACCATATATTTT. The rearrangement uses TRBV5-8 and TRBJ1-3; 7 bases align to TRBD1. J was trimmed by 2 bases and V by 4 bases; bases with no gene match: 6. Germline V gene data show CDR1 as SGHTS and CDR2 as YDEGEE. CDR3 length: 15 amino acids. Supplemented by reference TRBV5-8 and TRBJ1-3, the full variable domain reads EAGVTQSPTHLIKTRGQQATLRCSPISGHTSVYWYQQALGLGLQFLLWYDEGEERNRGNFPPRFSGRQFPNYSSELNVNALELEDSALYLCASSVGQIPGNTIYFGEGSWLTVV.

V is TRBV4-1 and J is TRBJ2-7; 11 bases match TRBD2. Trimming cost V 4 bases and J 0 bases; bases outside gene matches: 5. The germline CDR1 and CDR2 sequences are MGHRA and YSYEKL. This CDR3 has 16 amino acids. CDR3 residues: CASSPDSGRASYEQYF. The CDR3 nucleotides are TGCGCCAGCAGCCCAGATAGCGGGAGGGCCTCCTACGAGCAGTACTTC.

This clone has just one count. The chain links TRBV24-1 to TRBJ2-3, with 11 bases lining up with TRBD2. Germline V gene sequence: CDR1 KGHDR, CDR2 SFDVKD. This CDR3 comprises 15 residues. The V gene end was trimmed by 6 bases and the J gene end by 2 bases; junction bases not matched to a gene: 3. CDR3 protein: CATSLAGGPTDTQYF. CDR3 coding DNA: TGTGCCACCAGTCTAGCGGGAGGACCCACAGATACGCAGTATTTT.

The chain's CDR3 is CASRQRTGGRYTEAFF. Here the CDR3 DNA reads TGTGCCAGCAGGCAGAGGACAGGGGGACGGTACACTGAAGCTTTCTTT. The V call is TRBV11-3, the J call TRBJ1-1; 10 bases line up with TRBD1. The CDR3 length is 16 residues. V shed 6 bases and J 3 bases; nucleotides not matched to a gene: 10. In germline, CDR1 is SGHNT, CDR2 YENEEA.

The rearrangement links TRBV27 to TRBJ1-3, with no clear D. The CDR3 has 13 residues. Germline CDR1 MNHEY, CDR2 SMNVEV (reference sequence). Trimming shortened V by 6 bases and J by 1 base, and 7 bases separated the two germline ends. Here the CDR3 reads CASSPRSGNTIYF. Here the CDR3 DNA reads TGTGCCAGCAGCCCCCGGTCTGGAAACACCATATATTTT.

This rearrangement joins TRBV3-1 (or the pseudogene TRBV3-2) to TRBJ2-1, with D possibly being TRBD1 (6 bases). Germline-derived CDR1 and CDR2 are LGHDT and YNNKEL (reference sequence). V shed 1 base and J shed 10 bases, with 14 bases lying between them. CDR3 length: 14 amino acids. This CDR3 reads CASSQADRPGEQFF. The DNA for the CDR3 is TGTGCCAGCAGCCAAGCAGACAGGCCCGGGGAGCAGTTCTTC.